This T cell receptor (beta chain) comes out of a study of OX40 agonist ivuxolimab in advanced cancers. Study summary: Ivuxolimab, an antibody that agonizes OX40 (CD134), was administered to the patients. Ivuxolimab was administered intravenously to patients at 0.01 to 10 mg/kg every 2 weeks. Overall study results and limits: In general, CD8+ T cells held more expanded clones than CD4+ did, on average. In the expanded peripheral T cells, antigen specificity was never determined.

As concerns this clone: The antigen is unknown.

The V end lost 3 bases, the J end lost 2 bases, and 9 bases lay between the germline ends. In germline, CDR1 is KGHSH, CDR2 LQKENI. The CDR3 extends over 14 amino acids. Generated by immunoSEQ multiplex PCR, the TCRdb table keeps only in-frame clones and is missing some. The data show some 130,000 clones, around 91% seen once. The sequence derives from an adult with an advanced solid tumor such as melanoma, head and neck, liver or kidney cancer. Sequencing was performed on CD4+ or CD8+ T cells sorted from blood, taken in a trial of the OX40 agonist ivuxolimab. The V and J genes are TRBV18 and TRBJ2-3, with D hard to call. The CDR3 DNA is TGTGCCAGCTCACCCCCCTCATTCACAGATACGCAGTATTTT. Its translation: CASSPPSFTDTQYF.